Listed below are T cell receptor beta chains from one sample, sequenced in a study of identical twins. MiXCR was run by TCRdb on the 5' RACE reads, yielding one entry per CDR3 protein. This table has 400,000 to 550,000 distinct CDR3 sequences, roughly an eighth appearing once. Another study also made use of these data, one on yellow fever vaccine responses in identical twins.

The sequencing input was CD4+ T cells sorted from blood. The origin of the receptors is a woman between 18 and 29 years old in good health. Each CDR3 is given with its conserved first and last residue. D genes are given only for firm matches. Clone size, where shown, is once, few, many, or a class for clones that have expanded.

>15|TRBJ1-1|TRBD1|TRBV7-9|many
TGTGCCAGCAGCTCGAACAGGGGGCAGGGCACTGAAGCTTTCTTT
CASSSNRGQGTEAFF
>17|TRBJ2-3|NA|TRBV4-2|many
TGTGCCAGCAGCCAACTTGCCGGGACGGGAATCGCAGATACGCAGTATTTT
CASSQLAGTGIADTQYF
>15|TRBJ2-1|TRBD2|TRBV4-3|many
TGCGCCAGCAGCCAAGAAGGACTAGCGAACCATGAGCAGTTCTTC
CASSQEGLANHEQFF
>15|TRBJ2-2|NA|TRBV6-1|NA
TGTGCCAGCACCTCAGGGACAACGAACACCGGGGAGCTGTTTTTT
CASTSGTTNTGELFF
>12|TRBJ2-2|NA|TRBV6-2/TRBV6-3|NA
TGTGCCAGCAGCCTTGGGAACGGGGAGCTGTTTTTT
CASSLGNGELFF
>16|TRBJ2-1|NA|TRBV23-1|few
TGCGCCAGCAGTCAATCTCGACCTGGCCCCTACAATGAGCAGTTCTTC
CASSQSRPGPYNEQFF
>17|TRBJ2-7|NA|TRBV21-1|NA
TGTGCCAGCCGTAAAGGAACAGGGGGCCTGAGCTCCTACGAGCAGTACTTC
CASRKGTGGLSSYEQYF
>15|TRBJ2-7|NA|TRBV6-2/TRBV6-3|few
TGTGCCAGCAGAGAATCCGGGATGAGCTCCTACGAGCAGTACTTC
CASRESGMSSYEQYF
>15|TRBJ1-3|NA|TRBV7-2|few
TGTGCCAGCAGCCCGGGACTAGTCCCTGGAAACACCATATATTTT
CASSPGLVPGNTIYF
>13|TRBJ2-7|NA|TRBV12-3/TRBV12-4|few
TGTGCCAGCAGCCCCCGCAGGTTCAGCGAGCAGTACTTC
CASSPRRFSEQYF
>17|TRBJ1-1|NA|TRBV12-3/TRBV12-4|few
TGTGCCAGCAGTTTACCTCTCTTCGAGCACCAAGGTACTGAAGCTTTCTTT
CASSLPLFEHQGTEAFF
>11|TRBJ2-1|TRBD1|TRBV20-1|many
TGCAGTGCTATACAGGGGAATGAGCAGTTCTTC
CSAIQGNEQFF
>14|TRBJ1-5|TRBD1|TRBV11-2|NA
TGTGCCAGCAGCTTAACCCAGGGGGTCCATCCCCAGCATTTT
CASSLTQGVHPQHF
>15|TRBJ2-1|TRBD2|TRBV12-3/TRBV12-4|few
TGTGCCAGCAGTTTTAGGAGCGGGAGTTACAATGAGCAGTTCTTC
CASSFRSGSYNEQFF
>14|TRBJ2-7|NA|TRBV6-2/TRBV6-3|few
TGTGCCAGCAGTCTCCCTACTCCCTCCTACGAGCAGTACTTC
CASSLPTPSYEQYF
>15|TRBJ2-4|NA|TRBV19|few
TGTGCCAGTAGTATAGACGCCCAGAGGGGGAACATTCAGTACTTC
CASSIDAQRGNIQYF
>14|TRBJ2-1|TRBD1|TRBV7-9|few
TGTGCCAGCAGCTCTCAGGGGGTCCACAATGAGCAGTTCTTC
CASSSQGVHNEQFF
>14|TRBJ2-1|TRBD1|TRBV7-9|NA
TGTGCCAGCAGCCGGACAGGAGGCTACAATGAGCAGTTCTTC
CASSRTGGYNEQFF
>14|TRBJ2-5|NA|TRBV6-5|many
TGTGCCAGCAGTTACGGAGGCGTCCAAGAGACCCAGTACTTC
CASSYGGVQETQYF
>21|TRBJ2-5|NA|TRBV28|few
TGTGCCAGCAGCCGACCAGGAACAGGGCGCCACAAGAGCCGGGACCAAGAGACCCAGTACTTC
CASSRPGTGRHKSRDQETQYF
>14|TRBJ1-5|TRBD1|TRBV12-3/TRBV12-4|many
TGTGCCAGCAGTTTGGGTCAGGGGGCCCAGCCCCAGCATTTT
CASSLGQGAQPQHF
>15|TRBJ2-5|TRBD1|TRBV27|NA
TGTGCCAGCAGTTCACCGGGACAGTACCAAGAGACCCAGTACTTC
CASSSPGQYQETQYF
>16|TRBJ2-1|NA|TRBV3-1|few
TGTGCCAGCAGCCAAGAGGGGTCGGGAACTTGGAATGAGCAGTTCTTC
CASSQEGSGTWNEQFF
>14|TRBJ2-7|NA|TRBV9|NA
TGTGCCAGCAGCGCCCAGACGGACTCCTACGAGCAGTACTTC
CASSAQTDSYEQYF
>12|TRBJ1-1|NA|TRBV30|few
TGTGCCCGAACCCGGTTCAACACTGAAGCTTTCTTT
CARTRFNTEAFF
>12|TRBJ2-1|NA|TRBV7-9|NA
TGTGCCAGCAGCAAACAGAACAATGAGCAGTTCTTC
CASSKQNNEQFF
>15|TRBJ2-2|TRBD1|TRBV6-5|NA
TGTGCCAGCAGTTTCCGGGACAGGGAGACCGGGGAGCTGTTTTTT
CASSFRDRETGELFF
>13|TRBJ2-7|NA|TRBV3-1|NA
TGTGCCAGCAGCCATCTGGGCAGGGACGAGCAGTACTTC
CASSHLGRDEQYF
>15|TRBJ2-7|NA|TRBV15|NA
TGTGCCACCAGCAGAGCGGGGGTGAGCTCCTACGAGCAGTACTTC
CATSRAGVSSYEQYF
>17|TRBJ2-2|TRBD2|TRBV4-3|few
TGCGCCAGCAGCCAGCAGCCTAGCGGGGGGGGGACCGGGGAGCTGTTTTTT
CASSQQPSGGGTGELFF
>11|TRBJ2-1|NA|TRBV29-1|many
TGCAGCGTTTTCTTGACAGCCGAGCAGTTCTTC
CSVFLTAEQFF
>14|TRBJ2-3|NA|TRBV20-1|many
TGCAGTGCTCCCCCCGGCACAAAGGCAGATACGCAGTATTTT
CSAPPGTKADTQYF
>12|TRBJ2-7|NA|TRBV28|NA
TGTGCCAGCACTGGCGGGAATTACGAGCAGTACTTC
CASTGGNYEQYF
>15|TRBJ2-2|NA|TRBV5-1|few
TGCGCCAGCAGTTCCCTACCGGGGAACACCGGGGAGCTGTTTTTT
CASSSLPGNTGELFF
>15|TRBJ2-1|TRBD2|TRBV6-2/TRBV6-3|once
TGTGCCAGCAGTTACTCGTCTAGCGGGGTCCATGAGCAGTTCTTC
CASSYSSSGVHEQFF
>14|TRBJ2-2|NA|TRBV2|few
TGTGCCAGTATTAAAGACAGACTCACCGGGGAGCTGTTTTTT
CASIKDRLTGELFF